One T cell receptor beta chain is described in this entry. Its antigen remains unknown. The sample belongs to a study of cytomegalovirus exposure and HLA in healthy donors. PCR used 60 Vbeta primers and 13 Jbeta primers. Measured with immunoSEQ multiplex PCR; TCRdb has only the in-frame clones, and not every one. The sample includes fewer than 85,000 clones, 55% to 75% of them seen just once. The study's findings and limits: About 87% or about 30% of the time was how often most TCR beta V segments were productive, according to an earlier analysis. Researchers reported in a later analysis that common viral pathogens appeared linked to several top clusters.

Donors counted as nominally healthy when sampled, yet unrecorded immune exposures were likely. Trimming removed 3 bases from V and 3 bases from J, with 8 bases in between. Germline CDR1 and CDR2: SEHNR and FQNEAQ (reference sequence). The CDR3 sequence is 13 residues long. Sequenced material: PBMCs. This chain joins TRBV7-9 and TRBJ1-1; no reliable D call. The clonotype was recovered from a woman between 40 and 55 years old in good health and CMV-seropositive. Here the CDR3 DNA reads TGTGCCAGCAGCTTTAATCAGGACACTGAAGCTTTCTTT. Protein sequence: CASSFNQDTEAFF.